This TCR beta chain is drawn from a study of blood T cell repertoires in COVID-19. CDR1 and CDR2 (germline): KGHSH, LQKENI. The CDR3 extends over 15 amino acids. V was pared by 6 bases and J by 0 bases, with 2 bases of the junction left unmatched. TCRdb keeps only in-frame clones here, not all; method: immunoSEQ multiplex PCR. This sample yields about 280,000 clones, of which approximately 89% are seen a single time; under 2.5% belongs to the top ten. This chain joins TRBV18 and TRBJ2-2, with 9 bases lining up with TRBD2. This sequence originates from a woman aged 55-70 years who had recovered from COVID-19. The sample comprised PBMCs or T cells enriched from blood (not recorded which). The CDR3 loop is CASSPSGANTGELFF. The CDR3 bases are TGTGCCAGCTCCCCTAGCGGGGCGAACACCGGGGAGCTGTTTTTT.